This T cell receptor (beta chain) was obtained from a study of CD8 T cells in ankylosing spondylitis. This clonotype was counted at least ten times. Germline V gene sequence: CDR1 LGHNT, CDR2 FRNRAP. CDR3 length: 16 amino acids. V was clipped by 7 bases and J by 5 bases, with 20 bases between them. Each CDR3 protein is one row after TCRdb ran MiXCR on the 5' RACE reads. This sample has 200,000 to 250,000 distinct CDR3 sequences, with about 10% found just once. Material: blood, either unsorted or a sorted T cell fraction (not recorded which). The V and J genes are TRBV12-5 and TRBJ2-2, with no clear D. This TCR was recovered from a male donor with ankylosing spondylitis or in good health (not recorded which). The CDR3 region is CASADGLGFVTGELFF. Here the CDR3 DNA reads TGTGCTAGTGCCGACGGGTTGGGGTTCGTGACCGGGGAGCTGTTTTTT.